A selection of T cell receptor beta chains follows, all from one sample in a study of T-cell reconstitution after alpha-beta-depleted transplantation in children. From the PCR reads, TCRdb called clonotypes with MiXCR, one entry per CDR3 protein. The data hold approximately 430,000 distinct CDR3 sequences, with around 15% observed a single time. The sample in question was PBMCs, mostly from graft donor cells, obtained 360 days after TCRalphabeta/CD19-depleted stem cell transplant. The receptors derive from a boy under two years old who had a stem cell transplant for Wiskott-Aldrich syndrome, so the T cells may come from the graft donor. Each CDR3 is given with its conserved first and last residue. D genes are given only for firm matches. Clone size is stated in some rows and not others, as once, few, many or a class when expanded.

D gene	V gene	J gene	clone size	CDR3 protein	CDR3 DNA
NA	TRBV10-3	TRBJ2-7	NA	CAISERGITKEQYF	TGTGCCATCAGTGAGAGGGGGATAACCAAGGAGCAGTACTTC
NA	TRBV3-1	TRBJ1-2	NA	CASSQPYRKGTGYTF	TGTGCCAGCAGCCAACCCTACAGGAAGGGGACGGGCTACACCTTC
TRBD2	TRBV6-2/TRBV6-3	TRBJ2-7	NA	CASKRLAGVSEQYF	TGTGCCAGCAAAAGACTAGCGGGAGTCAGTGAGCAGTACTTC
NA	TRBV5-1	TRBJ2-7	NA	CASSIRLHWPPYEQYF	TGCGCCAGCAGCATACGACTACATTGGCCACCCTACGAGCAGTACTTC
NA	TRBV20-1	TRBJ1-2	NA	CSAKAGHYGYTF	TGCAGTGCTAAGGCAGGGCACTATGGCTACACCTTC
NA	TRBV5-1	TRBJ1-1	NA	CASSDDVSNTEAFF	TGCGCCAGCAGCGATGACGTTTCGAACACTGAAGCTTTCTTT
NA	TRBV6-1	TRBJ1-1	few	CASRVDSANTEAFF	TGTGCCAGCAGAGTAGACAGCGCGAACACTGAAGCTTTCTTT
TRBD2	TRBV28	TRBJ2-5	few	CASSWIPSGVQETQYF	TGTGCCAGCAGTTGGATTCCGAGCGGGGTCCAAGAGACCCAGTACTTC
NA	TRBV2	TRBJ2-2	many	CASSEDGHVTGELFF	TGTGCCAGCAGTGAAGATGGGCACGTCACCGGGGAGCTGTTTTTT
TRBD2	TRBV20-1	TRBJ2-7	NA	CSASGGDRGTRSYEQYF	TGCAGTGCTAGCGGGGGAGATAGGGGGACTAGATCTTACGAGCAGTACTTC
TRBD2	TRBV20-1	TRBJ2-4	NA	CSARGLAGGNLAKNIQYF	TGCAGTGCTAGGGGACTAGCGGGGGGAAATTTAGCCAAAAACATTCAGTACTTC
TRBD2	TRBV10-3	TRBJ2-3	NA	CASGLAGDTQYF	TGTGCCAGCGGACTAGCGGGAGATACGCAGTATTTT
TRBD2	TRBV11-1	TRBJ2-3	many	CASSLPLRTSGTTDTQYF	TGTGCCAGCAGCTTACCCTTGAGGACTAGCGGGACCACAGATACGCAGTATTTT
NA	TRBV10-3	TRBJ2-7	many	CAIRAGISPYYEQYF	TGTGCCATCCGGGCGGGAATATCCCCCTACTACGAGCAGTACTTC
NA	TRBV5-1	TRBJ2-7	NA	CASSLHRASYEQYF	TGCGCCAGCAGTCTTCACAGGGCCTCCTACGAGCAGTACTTC
TRBD2	TRBV28	TRBJ2-3	NA	CASSLLGGSTDTQYF	TGTGCCAGCAGTTTATTGGGGGGGTCCACAGATACGCAGTATTTT
TRBD2	TRBV19	TRBJ2-1	NA	CASSKVSGGPKNEQFF	TGTGCCAGTAGTAAAGTCTCGGGGGGGCCTAAAAATGAGCAGTTCTTC
NA	TRBV10-2	TRBJ2-3	many	CASSVWGGGADTQYF	TGCGCCAGCAGTGTATGGGGGGGCGGAGCAGATACGCAGTATTTT
NA	TRBV13	TRBJ2-7	few	CASGSGTLSSYEQYF	TGTGCCAGCGGCTCCGGGACTTTGAGCTCCTACGAGCAGTACTTC
NA	TRBV12-3/TRBV12-4	TRBJ2-7	few	CASSFSGGRLYEQYF	TGTGCCAGCAGTTTCAGTGGGGGGCGCCTCTACGAGCAGTACTTC